The 9 T cell receptor beta chains below all came from one sample that was sequenced in a study of liver allograft versus peripheral blood T cells. Across the study: Comparative analysis was performed on T cell receptor repertoires from transplanted livers and from recipients' peripheral blood.

Each CDR3 protein gets one entry after TCRdb re-called the reads with MiXCR. This table has about 7,800 distinct CDR3 sequences, under 20% appearing once. All receptors derive from a human patient who had a liver transplant. Some T cells may be provided by the graft donor.

This clonotype came up many times. The CDR3 protein is CASSQDRANTEAFF. In DNA, the CDR3 is TGTGCCAGCAGCCAGGACAGAGCAAACACTGAAGCTTTCTTT. The chain is built from TRBV11-2 and TRBJ1-1; a possible D gene is TRBD1 (6 bases). The V gene lost 5 bases and the J gene lost 2 bases, with 12 bases spanning the gap. Per germline, CDR1 SGHAT and CDR2 FQNNGV. There are 14 residues in the CDR3.

On this clonotype itself: A much larger clone lies one base from this, so it may be a read error. V gene TRBV5-4 combines with J gene TRBJ2-7, with D tentatively TRBD1 (5 bases). CDR3 length: 16 amino acids. Trimming pared 4 bases from V and 0 bases from J, leaving 17 bases between. Germline V gives CDR1 SGHNT, CDR2 YYREEE (reference sequence). The CDR3 reads CASSPTVGRDSYEQYF. The CDR3 coding sequence is TGTGCCAGCAGCCCAACTGTAGGCAGGGACTCCTACGAGCAGTACTTC.

Judged by abundance, this clonotype is medium-sized (0.01 to 0.1%). The rearrangement links TRBV18 to TRBJ1-2; 9 positions agree with TRBD1. Germline CDR1 is KGHSH and CDR2 is LQKENI. Germline trimming cut 5 bases from V and 7 bases from J; bases unmatched to any gene: 8. This CDR3 contains 14 residues. The CDR3 sequence is CASSSGQGPSGYTF. CDR3 DNA: TGTGCCAGCTCATCCGGACAGGGGCCTTCTGGCTACACCTTC.

This rearrangement joins TRBV20-1 to TRBJ1-3, with D unresolved. The length of the CDR3 is 13 residues. Germline CDR1 and CDR2: DFQATT and SNEGSKA (reference sequence). V was clipped by 5 bases and J by 0 bases, with 8 bases between them. The CDR3 sequence: CSAPSYSGNTIYF. DNA of the CDR3: TGCAGTGCTCCCTCCTACTCTGGAAACACCATATATTTT.

The rearrangement uses TRBV10-3 and TRBJ2-5; D tentatively fits TRBD1 or TRBD2 (6 bases each). The CDR3 is made up of 14 amino acids. The V gene lost 6 bases and the J gene lost 5 bases, with 16 bases spanning the gap. Germline V gene data show CDR1 as ENHRY and CDR2 as SYGVKD. The CDR3 spells CAISPAGEEETQYF. The CDR3 DNA follows: TGTGCCATCAGCCCGGCAGGGGAGGAGGAGACCCAGTACTTC.

This clonotype was found a few times. The CDR3 DNA is TGTGCCAGCAGTTTCGAAGGGCCTATACAGAGGGGGAGCAATCAGCCCCAGCATTTT. This translates into CASSFEGPIQRGSNQPQHF. This rearrangement joins TRBV12-3 or TRBV12-4 to TRBJ1-5; D might be TRBD1 (6 bases). CDR3 length: 19 residues. V lost 3 bases and J 1 base, leaving 22 bases between the germline ends.

This clonotype was seen more than once but under ten times. The chain recombines TRBV12-3 or TRBV12-4 with TRBJ1-6, with D possibly being TRBD1 (6 bases). CDR3 length: 16 residues. V shed 6 bases and J shed 7 bases, with 19 bases lying between them. The CDR3 protein is CASSSDRGVGNSPLHF. The CDR3 bases are TGTGCCAGCAGCTCGGACAGAGGGGTCGGAAATTCACCCCTCCACTTT.

This clonotype ranks as medium-sized. The CDR3 sequence: CASSPFRDRGRQSYGYTF. CDR3 in DNA: TGTGCCAGCTCACCTTTCCGGGACAGGGGACGCCAGTCCTATGGCTACACCTTC. The rearrangement links TRBV18 to TRBJ1-2; 10 nucleotides line up with TRBD1. CDR3 length: 18 amino acids. The ends lost 3 bases at V and 4 bases at J; junction bases unmatched: 14. Germline V gives CDR1 KGHSH, CDR2 LQKENI.

This clonotype was counted only a few times. The CDR3 loop reads CASRDQSGSEQYF. In DNA, the CDR3 is TGTGCCAGCAGGGATCAGTCTGGGAGTGAGCAGTACTTC. The chain is built from TRBV25-1 and TRBJ2-7, with D possibly TRBD2 on 5 matching bases. The V and J ends lost 6 bases and 7 bases respectively, with 16 bases between them. CDR1 MGHDK and CDR2 SYGVNS come from the germline V gene. CDR3 length equals 13 residues.